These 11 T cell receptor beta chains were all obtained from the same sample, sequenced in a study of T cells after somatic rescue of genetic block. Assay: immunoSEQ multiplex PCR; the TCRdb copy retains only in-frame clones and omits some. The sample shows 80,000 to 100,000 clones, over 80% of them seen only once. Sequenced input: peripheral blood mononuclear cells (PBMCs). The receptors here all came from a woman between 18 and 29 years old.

The CDR3 loop is CASSLGGDGYTF. The CDR3 nucleotides read TGTGCCAGCAGCTTGGGAGGGGATGGCTACACCTTC. The J gene is TRBJ1-2, the V gene TRBV7-9; possible D gene TRBD1, 5 bases. This CDR3 has 12 residues. The germline gives CDR1 SEHNR, CDR2 FQNEAQ (reference sequence). Trimming cost V 3 bases and J 6 bases, with 8 bases left between them.

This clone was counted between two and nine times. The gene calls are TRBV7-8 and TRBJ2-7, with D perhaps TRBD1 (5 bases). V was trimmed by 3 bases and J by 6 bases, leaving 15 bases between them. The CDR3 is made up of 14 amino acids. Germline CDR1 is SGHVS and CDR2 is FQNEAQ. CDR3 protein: CASSLTQGFGEQYF. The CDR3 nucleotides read TGTGCCAGCAGCTTGACCCAGGGTTTTGGCGAGCAGTACTTC.

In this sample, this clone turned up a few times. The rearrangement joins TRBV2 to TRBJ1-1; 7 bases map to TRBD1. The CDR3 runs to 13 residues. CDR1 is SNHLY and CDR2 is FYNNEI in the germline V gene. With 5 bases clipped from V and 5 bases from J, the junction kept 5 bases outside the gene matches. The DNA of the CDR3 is TGTGCCAGCAGTAACCCGGGACAGACTGAAGCTTTCTTT. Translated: CASSNPGQTEAFF.

CDR3 protein: CASSLDGEGTPTYF. CDR3 DNA sequence: TGTGCCAGCAGCTTAGATGGGGAGGGGACCCCCACGTACTTC. This chain uses TRBV11-2 with TRBJ2-5, with TRBD2 matching 7 bases. The germline V gene has CDR1 SGHAT and CDR2 FQNNGV. CDR3 length equals 14 residues. J was trimmed by 13 bases and V by 0 bases; bases with no gene match: 11.

The CDR3, as DNA: TGCGCCAGCAGCTTGTTTAAACTAGCGGGAGGAAAGACAGATACGCAGTATTTT. As protein: CASSLFKLAGGKTDTQYF. V is TRBV5-1 and J is TRBJ2-3; 12 bases are shared with TRBD2. Germline-derived CDR1 and CDR2 are SGHRS and YFSETQ. The CDR3 is 18 residues long. Trimming took 1 base from V and 3 from J; bases not matched to a gene: 9. The complete variable domain, with remaining parts taken from reference TRBV5-1 and TRBJ2-3, reads KAGVTQTPRYLIKTRGQQVTLSCSPISGHRSVSWYQQTPGQGLQFLFEYFSETQRNKGNFPGRFSGRQFSNSRSEMNVSTLELGDSALYLCASSLFKLAGGKTDTQYFGPGTRLTVL.

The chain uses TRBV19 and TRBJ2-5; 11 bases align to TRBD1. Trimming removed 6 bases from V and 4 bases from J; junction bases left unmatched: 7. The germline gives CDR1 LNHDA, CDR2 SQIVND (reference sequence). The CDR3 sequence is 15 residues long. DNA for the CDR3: TGTGCCAGTAGATCCCCCGGGACAGGGGGAGAGACCCAGTACTTC. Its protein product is CASRSPGTGGETQYF.

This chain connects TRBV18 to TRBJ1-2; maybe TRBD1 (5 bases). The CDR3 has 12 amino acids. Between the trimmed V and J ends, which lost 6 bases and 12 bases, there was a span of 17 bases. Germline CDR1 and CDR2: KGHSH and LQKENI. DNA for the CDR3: TGTGCCAGCTCGCCTGCGAGTGGGACCGACACCTTC. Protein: CASSPASGTDTF.

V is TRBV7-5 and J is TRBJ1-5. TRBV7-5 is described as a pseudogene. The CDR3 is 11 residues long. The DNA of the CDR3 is TGTGCCAGAAGCCCGGAGCGAAGTCAGCATTTT. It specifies CARSPERSQHF.

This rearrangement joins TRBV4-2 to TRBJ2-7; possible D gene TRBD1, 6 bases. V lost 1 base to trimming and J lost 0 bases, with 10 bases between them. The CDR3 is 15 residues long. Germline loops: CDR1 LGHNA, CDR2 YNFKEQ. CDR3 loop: CASSQGGQSSYEQYF. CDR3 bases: TGTGCCAGCAGCCAAGGCGGACAGAGCTCCTACGAGCAGTACTTC.

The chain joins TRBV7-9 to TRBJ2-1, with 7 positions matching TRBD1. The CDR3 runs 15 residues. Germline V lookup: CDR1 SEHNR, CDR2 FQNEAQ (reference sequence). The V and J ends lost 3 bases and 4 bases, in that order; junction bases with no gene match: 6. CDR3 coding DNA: TGTGCCAGCAGCTTCGAGCAGGGGGAATACAATGAGCAGTTCTTC. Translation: CASSFEQGEYNEQFF.

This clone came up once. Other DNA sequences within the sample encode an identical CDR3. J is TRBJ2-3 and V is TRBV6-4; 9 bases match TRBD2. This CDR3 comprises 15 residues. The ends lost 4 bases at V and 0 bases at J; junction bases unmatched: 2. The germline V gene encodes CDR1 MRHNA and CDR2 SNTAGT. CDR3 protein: CASSATSGSTDTQYF. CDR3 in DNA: TGTGCCAGCAGTGCCACTAGCGGGAGCACAGATACGCAGTATTTT.